Described below is a single T cell receptor beta chain sequence and its context. Its cognate antigen has yet to be identified. No clone much larger than this one lies a single base away; base qualities are absent. Library preparation employed the immunoSEQ multiplex PCR assay. A mixture of 60 forward primers for TCR Vbeta segments and 13 reverse primers for TCR Jbeta segments was used in the multiplex PCR. The CDR3 region of rearranged TCR beta genes was amplified from genomic DNA with a multiplex PCR assay. On the Illumina HiSeq System, the amplified TCR beta libraries were sequenced as 87-base-pair reads. As for how the authors treated the data: In a later analysis, some 80 million unique TCR beta chains were counted across the 650 to 700 repertoires, and approximately 9.9 million of these chains were shared by at least two donors. Raw reads were error-corrected and collapsed into unique sequences by a nearest-neighbor algorithm in which closely related sequences were merged to remove PCR and sequencing errors. V, D and J gene segments were assigned by aligning CDR3 sequences to IMGT reference sequences. For a sequence to be retained, a match of at least six nucleotides was required to both a V gene segment and a J gene segment. Rearrangements were classified as productive when the CDR3 lacked stop codons and remained in frame with V and J, and all other rearrangements were classified as non-productive. Following IMGT convention, CDR3 was defined as the stretch from the second conserved V-encoded cysteine to the conserved J-encoded phenylalanine. Sequences without an unambiguous match to a single V gene segment were excluded from the earlier analysis of about 630 of the donors. In an earlier analysis of a few hundred of the donors, V segments were called functional above 56.7% productive rearrangements and were called segregating when the between-donor standard deviation exceeded 5%. A statistical classification framework was developed to diagnose cytomegalovirus status using the catalog of TCR beta chain sequences. V and J gene assignment, in a later analysis, came from comparing TCR nucleotide sequences with IMGT/GENE-DB human TR gene sequences. The TCRdist pipeline was used in a later analysis to assign CDR3 sequences and most-parsimonious VDJ recombination scenarios. In a later analysis, each TCR beta chain was defined by its CDR3 amino acid sequence together with its V-gene family, and reads without a unique V-gene family were excluded. In a later analysis, several hundred highly shared, low-generation-probability nucleotide sequences were removed to address suspected cross-contamination and a sequencing artifact. A later analysis calculated a clonal expansion index for each public chain from normalized within-repertoire ranks of inferred template counts. In a later analysis, generation probabilities were computed using a VDJ recombination model fitted to out-of-frame rearrangements, and the results were checked against IGoR. In a later analysis, TCR-TCR, TCR-HLA and TCR-CMV co-occurrence was scored with hypergeometric tests, and a repertoire-size bias correction was applied to TCR pairs. In a later analysis, false discovery rates were estimated by permuting HLA or CMV assignments 20 times. In a later analysis, co-occurring TCRs were grouped using DBSCAN, with TCRdist sequence similarity added in when clustering inside HLA-allele-positive subsets. For co-occurrence clustering, repertoires with fewer than 30,000 or more than 120,000 public chains were excluded, along with roughly 5 repertoires with anomalous nucleotide sharing. TCRdb carries this immuneACCESS record with in-frame sequences only. Its versions omit some clonotypes, under half of them owing to an unresolved V gene in the studies checked, with the rest unexplained. V, J and clone size reflect that table, while D and trimming were determined from the DNA. A total of 55,000 to 85,000 clones appear in this sample, approximately 60% of them only once. 3% of the sample is in the top ten clones.

This specimen comes from a study of cytomegalovirus exposure and HLA in healthy donors (dated by TCRdb to about 2017). Concerning the study at large: An earlier analysis of approximately 550 of the donors reported about 290 Gb of sequence data and approximately 110 million unique TCR beta sequences from roughly 200 million T cells. An early release that covered fewer than 750 HLA-typed donors contained approximately 300 gigabases of sequencing data and 65 million to 100 million unique TCR sequences. The genetic ancestry cluster associated with self-reported Caucasian donors included about four fifths of the 398 genotyped donors. The study aimed to test whether signatures of past pathogen exposure could be identified by cataloging public T cell receptors. Using immunosequencing, the study profiled T cell repertoires from fewer than 700 subjects and related those repertoires to cytomegalovirus serostatus. Besides the first cohort of around 700 subjects, a separate validation cohort made up of 95 to 150 different subjects was used. The study combined high-throughput TCR immunosequencing, statistical association of individual TCRs with disease status, and machine learning to predict cytomegalovirus infection status. To study patterns of TCR occurrence, a later analysis re-analyzed previously published TCR beta repertoires from 600 to 750 donors and added high-resolution HLA genotyping. In the later analysis, no new phenotypic data were used to find candidate immune exposures; instead, reliance was placed on TCR beta sequences and their occurrence across donors. An earlier analysis of 500 to 650 of the donors applied high-throughput TCR beta sequencing to assess whether each TCR beta V gene segment acted as functional or pseudogenic. Donor age, sex, ethnicity and CMV serostatus were compiled together with the repertoire data. Genome-wide SNP genotypes for about 65% of the roughly 700 donors were used in a later genetic analysis, which treated that subset as a discovery cohort. All discovery cohort repertoires had been generated on a single sequencing platform. HLA typing covered class I and class II loci at four-digit resolution. Typing coverage differed by locus: A, B, C, DRB1 and DQB1 were typed in roughly 629-630 donors, DQA1 in 500 to 550, DPA1 in over 600, and DPB1 in just under 480. A handful of DR-DQ haplotypes were handled as single units for association and clustering because linkage in the cohort was strong. Among around 400 genotyped donors of the cohort, an average of around 240,000 unique TCR beta nucleotide sequences were sequenced per donor, roughly 18% of them non-productive. What the research found in general, with its limitations: Only TCR beta chains were sequenced in this cohort, and the absence of alpha or paired-chain data limited detectable features. HLA typing was unavailable for some donors at each locus, so association tests used only the typed subset. In a later genetic analysis, fewer N-insertions in productive TCRs were reported among donors in an Asian-associated ancestry cluster than the roughly 700-donor mean. According to a later analysis, most CMV-associated TCR beta chains appeared to be HLA-restricted, and the HLA associations seemed to be driven largely by CMV exposure. According to a later analysis, TCR association rates differed among HLA loci, with DRB1 alleles showing the most associated TCRs and HLA-C alleles showing the fewest. Across donors, most TCR sequences were observed very rarely, whereas some public TCRs were present in many individuals. A later analysis associated 17,000 or so TCR beta sequences with specific HLA alleles at a false discovery rate of 0.05. In a later genetic analysis, a missense DCLRE1C variant was associated with V-gene and J-gene trimming of TCR beta chains, and the association was replicated in an independent cohort. In the study, about 150 TCR beta chains were listed as associated with cytomegalovirus. Correlated functional status among segregating V segments might be attributable to linkage disequilibrium, but an unknown experimental factor could not be ruled out. An earlier analysis of approximately 530 of the donors showed that most TCR beta V segments appeared in productive rearrangements either about 90% or about 30% of the time, which broadly matched IMGT annotations. Roughly uniform sequencing depth across donors was assumed in presence/absence analyses, although this assumption may not hold. In a later analysis, HLA-associated TCR beta chains were found to be more clonally expanded and to have lower generation probabilities than equally common non-associated chains. A further reported finding was that TCR beta sequences accurately predicted the HLA-A and HLA-B alleles for most subjects in the first cohort. A few of the identified cytomegalovirus-associated TCR beta chains were confirmed in vitro to be specific for cytomegalovirus antigens. The only immune exposure information available for the cohort was CMV serostatus. The authors suggested that the approach could potentially be generalized to other disease states and immunological phenotypes. In both the original and validation cohorts, the classifier was reported to diagnose cytomegalovirus status with high specificity and sensitivity. Assigning TCR associations to individual alleles was difficult when HLA alleles, especially DR and DQ, strongly co-occurred. A group of highly shared sequence variants was considered likely to be a technical artifact of the sequencing pipeline. The earlier analysis of approximately 560 of the donors excluded 15 to 20 rarely observed V segments, including chromosome 9 orphons, because counts were too low. In a later analysis, several top co-occurrence clusters were reported to appear linked to parvovirus B19, influenza, CMV and Epstein-Barr virus.

In total, 666 healthy bone marrow donors made up the cohort. At the time of sampling, all cohort members were nominally healthy, though unrecorded immune exposures were likely present. The donor was CMV seronegative and belonged to the group of over 350 seronegative cohort members. A peripheral blood sample was collected from each donor, and TCR beta sequencing was performed on peripheral blood mononuclear cells. Genomic DNA extraction from the blood cell samples was performed with the Qiagen DNeasy Blood Extraction Kit. This receptor was identified in a woman aged 45 to 65 in good health and CMV-seronegative. The sequencing sample was made of PBMCs.

The nucleotide sequence reads as follows: TGTGCCAGCAGCTTAGATAGCAGTTTTGGCTACACCTTC. The translation is CASSLDSSFGYTF. Recombination linked TRBV7-9 to TRBJ1-2; there is no confident call for the D gene. Between the V and J ends, shortened by 1 base and 7 bases respectively, the junction contains 10 bases. The germline V gene (reference sequence) yields SEHNR for CDR1 and FQNEAQ for CDR2. The cysteine opens and the phenylalanine closes a CDR3 of 13 amino acids. Of all the DNA, just the CDR3 is kept, 39 bases in frame from base 1.